This T cell receptor (beta chain) is from a study of blood T cell repertoires in COVID-19. As for the study in general: The United States, Italy and Spain supplied acute and convalescent COVID-19 samples.

This CDR3 has 14 residues. V lost 0 bases to trimming and J lost 5 bases, with 11 bases between them. Germline CDR1 is SGHRS and CDR2 is YFSETQ. Sequencing used immunoSEQ multiplex PCR; TCRdb keeps in-frame clones, though not all of them. The sample carries about 150,000 clones, 80% to 90% recorded once. This sequence was found in a woman aged 40 to 50 with acute or convalescent COVID-19. The chain employs TRBV5-1 and TRBJ1-2; D not certain. Specimen: peripheral blood. CDR3 amino acids: CASSLGRLQYGYTF. For the CDR3, the DNA is TGCGCCAGCAGCTTGGGCAGGTTGCAGTATGGCTACACCTTC.